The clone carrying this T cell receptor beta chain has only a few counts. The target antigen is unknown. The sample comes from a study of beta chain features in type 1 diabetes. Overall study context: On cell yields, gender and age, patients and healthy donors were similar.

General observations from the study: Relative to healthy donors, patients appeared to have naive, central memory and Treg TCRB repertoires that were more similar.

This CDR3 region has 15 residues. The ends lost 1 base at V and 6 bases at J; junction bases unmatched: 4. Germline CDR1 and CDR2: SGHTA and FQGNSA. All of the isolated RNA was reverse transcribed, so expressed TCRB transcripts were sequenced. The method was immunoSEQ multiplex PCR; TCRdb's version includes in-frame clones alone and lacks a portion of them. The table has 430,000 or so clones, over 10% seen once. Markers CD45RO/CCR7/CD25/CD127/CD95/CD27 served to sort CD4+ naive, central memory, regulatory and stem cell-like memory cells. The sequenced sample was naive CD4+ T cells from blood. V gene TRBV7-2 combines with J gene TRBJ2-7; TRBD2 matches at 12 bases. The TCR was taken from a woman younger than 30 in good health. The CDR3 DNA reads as TGTGCCAGCAGCTTAGGGAGGACTAGCGGGACCGAGCAGTACTTC. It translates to CASSLGRTSGTEQYF. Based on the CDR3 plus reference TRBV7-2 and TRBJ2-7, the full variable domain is GAGVSQSPSNKVTEKGKDVELRCDPISGHTALYWYRQSLGQGLEFLIYFQGNSAPDKSGLPSDRFSAERTGGSVSTLTIQRTQQEDSAVYLCASSLGRTSGTEQYFGPGTRLTVT.